This T cell receptor beta chain emerged from a study of CD8 T cells in Susac syndrome. V lost 4 bases and J lost 3; bases outside the gene matches: 3. Germline lookup yields CDR1 SQVTM and CDR2 ANQGSEA. The CDR3 is 12 amino acids. With random hexamers, 0.5 to 1 ug RNA was reverse transcribed. With immunoSEQ multiplex PCR, TCR beta CDR3 was amplified across 54 Vbeta and 13 Jbeta. Via MiXCR, TCRdb re-called the immunoSEQ multiplex PCR reads, giving one row per CDR3 protein. The sample consists of 120,000 or so distinct CDR3 sequences, nearly 95% of them appearing once. The rearrangement uses TRBV29-1 and TRBJ2-7; 7 bases line up with TRBD2. This TCR derives from a human donor in good health. Source material: CD4+ T cells from PBMCs. Here the CDR3 reads CSVGGGIYEQYF. The CDR3, as DNA: TGCAGCGTTGGGGGGGGGATCTACGAGCAGTACTTC.